Shown below are 8 T cell receptor beta chains from a single sample sequenced in a study of response to subunit inactivated influenza vaccine. Via MiXCR, TCRdb re-called the RT-PCR reads, giving one row per CDR3 protein. The table lists some 500,000 distinct CDR3 sequences, 10% to 15% of them singletons. The input for sequencing was PBMCs from blood, taken about 6 weeks after vaccination. Source of these receptors: a middle-aged man who received an inactivated influenza vaccine.

There are a few counts of this clonotype. The chain links TRBV6-2 or TRBV6-3 to TRBJ2-7, with TRBD2 matching over 8 bases. V was pared by 7 bases and J by 2 bases, with 16 bases of the junction left unmatched. The germline V gene has CDR1 MNHEY and CDR2 SVGEGT. CDR3 length equals 17 residues. The CDR3 is CASTHRRSGGLTYEQYF. The CDR3 DNA sequence: TGTGCCAGCACCCATAGAAGAAGCGGGGGACTAACCTACGAGCAGTACTTC.

This clonotype has just a few counts. This chain uses TRBV20-1 with TRBJ2-5; D not resolved. The CDR3 covers 13 residues. Germline V lookup: CDR1 DFQATT, CDR2 SNEGSKA (reference sequence). V was cut by 4 bases and J by 0 bases, with 9 bases left in between. The CDR3 bases are TGCAGTGCTACGACTCCGTACCAAGAGACCCAGTACTTC. It codes for CSATTPYQETQYF.

In its sample, this clonotype was seen a few times. One end of the junction varies from germline; a read error may be responsible. CDR3 DNA: TGCTGTGCTAGAGACCTGAGGACAGGCCTGAACACTGAAGCTTTCTTT. Residues: CCARDLRTGLNTEAFF. The rearrangement links TRBV20-1 to TRBJ1-1; TRBD1 agrees at 7 bases. The CDR3 length is 16 residues. Germline V gene lookup returns CDR1 DFQATT and CDR2 SNEGSKA (reference sequence).

This clonotype was observed a handful of times. CDR3 amino acids: CASSLWGETQYF. CDR3 sequence (DNA): TGTGCCAGCAGTTTATGGGGTGAGACCCAGTACTTC. The chain links TRBV12-3 or TRBV12-4 to TRBJ2-5; D call uncertain. V was clipped by 2 bases and J by 5 bases, with 6 bases between them. The CDR3 has 12 amino acids.

Here the CDR3 reads CASSLGLEVETQYF. DNA of the CDR3: TGTGCCAGCAGTTTAGGTCTAGAGGTGGAGACCCAGTACTTC. This chain joins TRBV12-3 or TRBV12-4 and TRBJ2-5; D unresolved. The V gene lost 1 base and the J gene lost 5 bases, with 11 bases spanning the gap. This CDR3 has 14 residues.

Ten or more counts support this clonotype. In DNA form, the CDR3 reads TGCGCCAGCAGCTTGGGCCTGACTAGCGGGGGAAACAATGAGCAGTTCTTC. Its protein product is CASSLGLTSGGNNEQFF. The V call is TRBV5-1, the J call TRBJ2-1; 12 bases map to TRBD2. The V segment lost 0 bases and the J segment 5 bases; nucleotides outside the gene matches: 6. The CDR3 runs 17 residues. The germline gives CDR1 SGHRS, CDR2 YFSETQ. Complete variable domain (other parts from reference TRBV5-1 and TRBJ2-1): KAGVTQTPRYLIKTRGQQVTLSCSPISGHRSVSWYQQTPGQGLQFLFEYFSETQRNKGNFPGRFSGRQFSNSRSEMNVSTLELGDSALYLCASSLGLTSGGNNEQFFGPGTRLTVL.

This clonotype occurred many times. V gene TRBV20-1 combines with J gene TRBJ2-1; D gene uncertain. The CDR3 has 11 amino acids. V lost 6 bases and J 4 bases, leaving 7 bases between the germline ends. In germline, CDR1 is DFQATT, CDR2 SNEGSKA (reference sequence). The CDR3 sequence is CSAENYNEQFF. CDR3 in DNA: TGCAGTGCAGAAAATTACAATGAGCAGTTCTTC.

The chain employs TRBV3-1 and TRBJ2-7, with TRBD2 matching 9 bases. CDR3 length: 16 residues. The V segment lost 0 bases and the J segment 4 bases; nucleotides outside the gene matches: 7. The V gene's germline CDR1 is LGHDT and CDR2 YNNKEL (reference sequence). DNA of the CDR3: TGTGCCAGCAGCCAAGAGGTGCTAGCGGGGATTTACGAGCAGTACTTC. Residues: CASSQEVLAGIYEQYF.